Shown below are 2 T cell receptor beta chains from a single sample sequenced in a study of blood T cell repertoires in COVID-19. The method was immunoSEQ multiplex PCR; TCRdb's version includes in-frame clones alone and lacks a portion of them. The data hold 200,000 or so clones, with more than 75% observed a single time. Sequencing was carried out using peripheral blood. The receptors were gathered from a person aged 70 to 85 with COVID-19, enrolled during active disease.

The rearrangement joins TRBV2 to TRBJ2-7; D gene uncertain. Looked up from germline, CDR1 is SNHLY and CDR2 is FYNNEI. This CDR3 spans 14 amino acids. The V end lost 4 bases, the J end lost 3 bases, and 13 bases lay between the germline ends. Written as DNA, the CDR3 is TGTGCCAGCAGTGGTGAGACAATGTACTACGAGCAGTACTTC. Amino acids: CASSGETMYYEQYF.

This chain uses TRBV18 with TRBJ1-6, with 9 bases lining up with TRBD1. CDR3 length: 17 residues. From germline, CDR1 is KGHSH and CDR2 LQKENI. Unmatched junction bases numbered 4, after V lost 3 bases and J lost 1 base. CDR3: CASSPETGGSYNSPLHF. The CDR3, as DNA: TGTGCCAGCTCACCTGAGACAGGGGGTTCCTATAATTCACCCCTCCACTTT.